One and the same sample provided the 21 T cell receptor beta chains below, sequenced in a study of blood T cells in healthy people across ages (dated by TCRdb to about 2015). The library was made by 5' RACE. The reads were generated on an Illumina HiSeq 2500. The second PCR ran for about 6 to 12 cycles and used a J-beta primer mix along with a sample-barcoded 5' primer. Starting from the raw public reads, TCRdb applied fastp trimming at Q25, assembled clones with MiXCR and retained in-frame beta chains. All rows with the same CDR3 protein become a single entry with the most common DNA and genes. The sample table contains some 900,000 distinct CDR3 sequences; only one count was recorded for roughly 52% of them. The leading ten clones occupy roughly 12% of the sample. Sequencing used blood. The source is a man aged 25 to 45 in good health.

This chain uses TRBV12-3 or TRBV12-4 with TRBJ2-7, with 7 bases identical to TRBD2. The CDR3 length is 13 residues. V was pared by 3 bases and J by 10 bases, with 9 bases of the junction left unmatched. The CDR3 reads CASSFEIRGDQYF. The CDR3 nucleotides are TGTGCCAGCAGTTTTGAGATTCGGGGGGACCAGTACTTC.

The table lists this clonotype with a few counts. A single base separates this from a much larger clone, so it may be a read error. V usage is TRBV28 and J usage is TRBJ2-1; the match to TRBD2 covers 8 bases. The CDR3 runs 15 residues. Germline trimming cut 3 bases from V and 6 bases from J; bases unmatched to any gene: 7. Germline CDR1 reads MDHEN; CDR2 reads SYDVKM. DNA of the CDR3: TGTGCCAGCAGTTTCCGCGGGGGGCCCGGCAATGAGCAGTTCTTC. The encoded protein is CASSFRGGPGNEQFF.

About this clonotype itself: One end of the junction varies from germline; a read error may be responsible. This chain connects TRBV12-3 or TRBV12-4 to TRBJ1-2, with D possibly matching TRBD1 (5 bases). CDR3 size: 15 residues. CDR3 protein: CASSLMRGSNYDYTF. The CDR3 DNA is TGTGCCAGCAGTTTAATGAGGGGAAGTAACTATGACTACACCTTC.

The genes are TRBV5-1 and TRBJ2-3; a weak D match, TRBD1 (5 bases). V was trimmed by 0 bases and J by 1 base, leaving 12 bases between them. This CDR3 region has 16 residues. Germline CDR1 and CDR2: SGHRS and YFSETQ. The DNA of the CDR3 is TGCGCCAGCAGCTTGGGAAGACAGAGAGGCACAGATACGCAGTATTTT. This encodes CASSLGRQRGTDTQYF.

The sample holds one count of this clonotype. A much larger clone lies one base from this, so it may be a read error. The chain recombines TRBV6-2 or TRBV6-3 with TRBJ1-2; D remains ambiguous. CDR3 length equals 13 residues. Germline V gene sequence: CDR1 MNHEY, CDR2 SVGEGT. The DNA for the CDR3 is TGTGCCAGCAATTACTCCGACGGCTATGGCTACACCTTC. Its protein product is CASNYSDGYGYTF.

The genes are TRBV20-1 and TRBJ2-2; D possibly corresponds to TRBD2 (7 bases). Trimming took 5 bases from V and 3 from J, leaving 16 bases between them. The CDR3 sequence is 15 residues long. CDR1 DFQATT and CDR2 SNEGSKA come from the germline V gene (reference sequence). CDR3 sequence (DNA): TGCAGTGCTGGGGGGGCCAGGTTGGACACCGGGGAGCTGTTTTTT. Translating gives CSAGGARLDTGELFF.

The sample holds a few counts of this clonotype. The V and J genes are TRBV4-2 and TRBJ2-3; 10 bases align to TRBD1. The V segment lost 0 bases and the J segment 4 bases; nucleotides outside the gene matches: 7. The CDR3 spans 17 residues. Germline-derived CDR1 and CDR2 are LGHNA and YNFKEQ. The CDR3 spells CASSQEGDRGAADTQYF. In DNA form, the CDR3 reads TGTGCCAGCAGCCAAGAGGGGGACAGGGGAGCAGCAGATACGCAGTATTTT.

This clonotype was observed a handful of times. This sequence joins TRBV4-3 and TRBJ2-1, with D hard to call. The V end was cut by 0 bases, the J end by 7 bases, with 22 bases between. Germline V CDR1 and CDR2: LGHNA, YSLEER. The CDR3 length is 18 residues. As DNA, the CDR3 is TGCGCCAGCAGCCAAGATTCTTTCCACAGTCGCTTGGGGAATGAGCAGTTCTTC. Its protein is CASSQDSFHSRLGNEQFF.

The chain uses TRBV24-1 and TRBJ1-5, with 12 bases fitting TRBD1. The CDR3 totals 15 residues. Germline assignment: CDR1 KGHDR and CDR2 SFDVKD. The trim removed 9 bases at V and 3 bases at J, leaving 5 bases unmatched. The CDR3 DNA reads TGTGCCACCGCCTCGGGACAGGGGGCCAATCAGCCCCAGCATTTT. It encodes CATASGQGANQPQHF.

Details on this clonotype: A much larger clone differs by one base, so this may be a read error. This sequence joins TRBV10-3 and TRBJ2-7; D is uncertain. CDR3 length equals 16 residues. Germline values: CDR1 ENHRY, CDR2 SYGVKD. Trimming removed 5 bases from V and 7 bases from J, with 24 bases in between. The CDR3, as DNA: TGTGCCATCAGTCTCAGACTTTTCCTATCCTACAATGAGCAGTACTTC. Protein: CAISLRLFLSYNEQYF.

The V gene is TRBV2, the J gene TRBJ1-2; maybe TRBD1 (6 bases). Per the germline V gene, CDR1 is SNHLY and CDR2 is FYNNEI. The ends were cut back, 8 bases at V and 0 bases at J, with 7 bases in the middle. CDR3 length equals 12 residues. For the CDR3, the DNA is TGTGCCAGCCAGGGGACTAACTATGGCTACACCTTC. Protein: CASQGTNYGYTF.

V gene TRBV27 combines with J gene TRBJ2-3; D might be TRBD1 (6 bases). The V end lost 6 bases, the J end lost 2 bases, and 18 bases lay between the germline ends. The CDR3 totals 16 residues. Germline V gene data show CDR1 as MNHEY and CDR2 as SMNVEV (reference sequence). CDR3 in amino acids: CASSPTGLGPTDTQYF. The CDR3 DNA follows: TGTGCCAGCAGCCCGACAGGATTGGGACCCACAGATACGCAGTATTTT.

As concerns this clonotype: The junction differs from germline at one of its ends, possibly a read error. This chain links TRBV20-1 with TRBJ2-3; perhaps TRBD1 as D (6 bases). Germline V CDR1 and CDR2: DFQATT, SNEGSKA (reference sequence). The CDR3 is 12 residues long. In DNA form, the CDR3 reads TGCAGTACTTTAATACCGACAGGTACGCAGTATTTT. Translation gives CSTLIPTGTQYF.

This chain links TRBV11-2 with TRBJ2-3; the match to TRBD2 covers 9 bases. The CDR3 contains 16 residues. Germline values: CDR1 SGHAT, CDR2 FQNNGV. V shed 3 bases and J 3 bases; nucleotides not matched to a gene: 7. The CDR3 sequence is CASSFFAGGLTDTQYF. DNA of the CDR3: TGTGCCAGCAGCTTTTTCGCGGGGGGGCTTACAGATACGCAGTATTTT.

The chain uses TRBV7-3 and TRBJ2-3; 12 bases are shared with TRBD2. This CDR3 is 15 amino acids long. The V segment lost 4 bases and the J segment 8 bases; nucleotides outside the gene matches: 7. Looked up from germline, CDR1 is SGHTA and CDR2 is FQGTGA. The CDR3 region is CASSSASGGAGTQYF. The CDR3 DNA reads as TGTGCCAGCAGCTCCGCTAGCGGGGGGGCGGGTACGCAGTATTTT.

The genes are TRBV13 and TRBJ2-7; D ambiguous. The CDR3 is 13 residues long. Germline V gene lookup returns CDR1 PRHDT and CDR2 FYEKMQ (reference sequence). Trimming pared 5 bases from V and 2 bases from J, leaving 10 bases between. The CDR3 DNA follows: TGTGCCAGCAGCCCCGACGGAGCCTACGAGCAGTACTTC. The encoded protein is CASSPDGAYEQYF.

The chain combines TRBV2 with TRBJ2-5; D may be TRBD2 (6 bases). V lost 5 bases to trimming and J lost 11 bases, with 15 bases between them. This CDR3 has 12 residues. Germline V gives CDR1 SNHLY, CDR2 FYNNEI. CDR3 loop: CASSLEGRVQYF. CDR3 in DNA: TGTGCCAGCAGTCTGGAGGGACGCGTGCAGTACTTC.

This clonotype was detected once. The gene calls are TRBV6-1 and TRBJ1-5; D gene ambiguous. V was cut by 7 bases and J by 1 base, with 17 bases left in between. This CDR3 spans 16 amino acids. Per the germline V gene, CDR1 is MNHNS and CDR2 is SASEGT. CDR3 coding DNA: TGTGCCAGCATGGGCATAGGACTCGGCAGCAATCAGCCCCAGCATTTT. This encodes CASMGIGLGSNQPQHF.

The chain combines TRBV6-2 or TRBV6-3 with TRBJ1-3; D gene unclear. Trimming pared 6 bases from V and 0 bases from J, leaving 9 bases between. CDR1 and CDR2 from the germline V gene are MNHEY and SVGEGT. CDR3 length: 14 amino acids. CDR3 loop: CASSLQASGNTIYF. CDR3 in DNA: TGTGCCAGCAGCCTCCAGGCCTCTGGAAACACCATATATTTT.

This clonotype was seen only a few times. The chain has TRBV12-3 or TRBV12-4 and TRBJ2-7; D remains ambiguous. Trimming shortened V by 3 bases and J by 0 bases, and 12 bases separated the two germline ends. This CDR3 spans 15 amino acids. This CDR3 is CASSLAGSSSYEQYF. DNA for the CDR3: TGTGCCAGCAGTTTGGCCGGGTCGAGCTCCTACGAGCAGTACTTC.

The J gene is TRBJ2-1, the V gene TRBV4-2; 9 nucleotides line up with TRBD2. The V segment lost 2 bases and the J segment 5 bases; nucleotides outside the gene matches: 1. Germline assignment: CDR1 LGHNA and CDR2 YNFKEQ. The CDR3 covers 14 residues. The chain's CDR3 is CASSQKRGDNEQFF. Here the CDR3 DNA reads TGTGCCAGCAGCCAAAAGCGGGGGGACAATGAGCAGTTCTTC.